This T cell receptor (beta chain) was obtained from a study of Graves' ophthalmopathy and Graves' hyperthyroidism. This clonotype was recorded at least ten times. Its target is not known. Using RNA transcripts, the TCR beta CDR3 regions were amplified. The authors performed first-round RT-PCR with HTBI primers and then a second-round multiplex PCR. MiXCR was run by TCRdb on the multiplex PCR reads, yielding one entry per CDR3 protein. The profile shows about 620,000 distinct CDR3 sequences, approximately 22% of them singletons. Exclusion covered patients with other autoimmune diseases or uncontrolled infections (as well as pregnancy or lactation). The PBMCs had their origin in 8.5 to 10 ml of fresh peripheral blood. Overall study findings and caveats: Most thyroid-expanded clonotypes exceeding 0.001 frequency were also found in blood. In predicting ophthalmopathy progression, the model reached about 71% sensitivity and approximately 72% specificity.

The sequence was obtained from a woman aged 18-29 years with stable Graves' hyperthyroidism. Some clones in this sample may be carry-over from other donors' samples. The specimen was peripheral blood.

CDR3 DNA sequence: TGTGCCAGCAGCTCTTCCCCACAACTACACGAGCAGTACTTC. Protein sequence: CASSSSPQLHEQYF. The J gene is TRBJ2-7, the V gene TRBV7-2; no firm D call. CDR1 is SGHTA, CDR2 FQGNSA, per germline. The CDR3 extends over 14 amino acids. The V gene lost 4 bases and the J gene lost 5 bases, with 15 bases spanning the gap.